This passage covers 30 T cell receptor beta chains from one sample sequenced in a study of long-term antiretroviral therapy in people with HIV (dated 2022 in TCRdb). The immunoSEQ hsTCRB v3.0 assay was used at survey level resolution to sequence the TRB variable region. The immuneACCESS repertoire file appears here via TCRdb, limited to in-frame rearrangements. These files lack a portion of the clones; in checked studies, under half of the deficit traces to unresolved V genes, and the cause of the others is not known. This sample lists more than 25,000 clones; 97% were detected once. Approximately 2% of the sample comes from the top ten. This specimen consisted of unsorted PBMCs, obtained 7.6 years after starting antiretroviral therapy. These receptors came from a man aged 30 to 39 with HIV.

The genes are TRBV6-4 and TRBJ2-1; TRBD1 agrees at 9 bases. The CDR3 is made up of 14 amino acids. J gave up 7 bases and V 5 bases, and 6 bases lay outside the gene matches. CDR1 is MRHNA, CDR2 SNTAGT, per germline. Here the CDR3 DNA reads TGTGCCAGCAGTATATGGACAGGGGCGAATGAGCAGTTCTTC. It is translated as CASSIWTGANEQFF.

The J gene is TRBJ1-4, the V gene TRBV7-8; tentative D call: TRBD1 (5 bases). The CDR3 is 16 residues long. Looked up from germline, CDR1 is SGHVS and CDR2 is FQNEAQ. The germline V and J ends were trimmed by 1 base and 4 bases, with 13 bases remaining between them. In nucleotides, the CDR3 is TGTGCCAGCAGCTTAGTGGGGCCCGTAATTAATGAAAAACTGTTTTTT. Translation gives CASSLVGPVINEKLFF.

This clone was recorded only once. The chain is built from TRBV4-2 and TRBJ2-3; D remains ambiguous. The CDR3 contains 13 residues. Trimming pared 2 bases from V and 7 bases from J, leaving 10 bases between. The V gene's germline CDR1 is LGHNA and CDR2 YNFKEQ. CDR3 bases: TGTGCCAGCAGCCAACAACGCCATCATACGCAGTATTTT. Its translation: CASSQQRHHTQYF.

The rearrangement uses TRBV5-1 and TRBJ2-5, with D unclear. Germline lookup yields CDR1 SGHRS and CDR2 YFSETQ. This CDR3 has 12 amino acids. Trimming took 4 bases from V and 4 from J, leaving 8 bases between them. The CDR3 DNA sequence: TGCGCCAGCAGCAACTACGGAGAGACCCAGTACTTC. Residues: CASSNYGETQYF.

This sequence joins TRBV5-1 and TRBJ2-1; possible D gene TRBD2, 5 bases. The ends were cut back, 3 bases at V and 6 bases at J, with 16 bases in the middle. The CDR3 loop spans 15 amino acids. Germline loops: CDR1 SGHRS, CDR2 YFSETQ. CDR3 residues: CASSYGPPEGNEQFF. CDR3 in DNA: TGCGCCAGCAGCTACGGGCCCCCTGAGGGCAATGAGCAGTTCTTC.

J is TRBJ1-2 and V is TRBV4-3; weak D call: TRBD1 (6 bases). The CDR3 consists of 14 residues. CDR1 and CDR2 from the germline V gene are LGHNA and YSLEER. Trimming shortened V by 0 bases and J by 6 bases, and 11 bases separated the two germline ends. CDR3 sequence (DNA): TGCGCCAGCAGCCAAGAGGAGGCAGGGGATGGCTACACCTTC. This sequence encodes CASSQEEAGDGYTF.

A single count supports this clone. This rearrangement joins TRBV6-5 to TRBJ1-2, with a possible D match to TRBD1 (5 bases). V was pared by 4 bases and J by 1 base, with 13 bases between. This CDR3 region has 15 residues. Germline-derived CDR1 and CDR2 are MNHEY and SVGAGI. CDR3 nucleotides: TGTGCCAGCAGTTCCTGGGACTCGGTTAACTATGGCTACACCTTC. It yields the protein CASSSWDSVNYGYTF.

The CDR3 nucleotides read TGTGCCAGCAGCCTCGCGGGACCTCTTCAGACAGATACGCAGTATTTT. It codes for CASSLAGPLQTDTQYF. The rearrangement links TRBV7-6 to TRBJ2-3, with D possibly being TRBD2 (6 bases). Trimming pared 5 bases from V and 3 bases from J, leaving 18 bases between. This CDR3 is 16 amino acids long. The germline gives CDR1 SGHVS, CDR2 FNYEAQ.

The chain couples TRBV5-5 to TRBJ1-2; D unclear. The CDR3 covers 13 residues. The V end was cut by 2 bases, the J end by 5 bases, with 10 bases between. Germline CDR1 SGHKS, CDR2 YYEKEE (reference sequence). CDR3 in amino acids: CASSFVVLYGYTF. DNA for the CDR3: TGTGCCAGCAGCTTCGTCGTTTTGTATGGCTACACCTTC.

The CDR3: CASSSGRRCGNTIYF. The CDR3 coding sequence is TGTGCCAGCAGCTCAGGTAGGAGATGTGGAAACACCATATATTTT. V usage is TRBV7-2 and J usage is TRBJ1-3; D is unclear. In germline, CDR1 is SGHTA, CDR2 FQGNSA. The CDR3 loop spans 15 amino acids. Trimming removed 4 bases at V and 3 bases at J, with 13 bases between. Variable domain in full (rest from reference TRBV7-2 and TRBJ1-3): GAGVSQSPSNKVTEKGKDVELRCDPISGHTALYWYRQSLGQGLEFLIYFQGNSAPDKSGLPSDRFSAERTGGSVSTLTIQRTQQEDSAVYLCASSSGRRCGNTIYFGEGSWLTVV.

This clone appeared a single time. The V and J genes are TRBV7-9 and TRBJ2-1; 9 bases agree with TRBD2. From germline, CDR1 is SEHNR and CDR2 FQNEAQ (reference sequence). The CDR3 loop spans 16 amino acids. V was pared by 1 base and J by 6 bases, with 7 bases of the junction left unmatched. The DNA of the CDR3 is TGTGCCAGCAGCTTAGTGTCTAGCGGGACTACCAATGAGCAGTTCTTC. It is translated as CASSLVSSGTTNEQFF.

V is TRBV12-5 and J is TRBJ2-3; D is possibly TRBD1 (7 bases). V was pared by 2 bases and J by 2 bases, with 14 bases between. CDR3 length: 16 amino acids. Per germline, CDR1 LGHNT and CDR2 FRNRAP. The CDR3 DNA is TGTGCTAGTGGTTTGTGGGGGGACAGCGACACAGATACGCAGTATTTT. Its protein product is CASGLWGDSDTDTQYF.

The CDR3: CASSTELRGSNTGELFF. The CDR3 region has the DNA TGTGCCAGCAGCACAGAATTAAGGGGCTCGAACACCGGGGAGCTGTTTTTT. The chain employs TRBV9 and TRBJ2-2; maybe TRBD1 (5 bases). CDR3 size: 17 residues. CDR1 and CDR2 (germline): SGDLS, YYNGEE. V was cut by 4 bases and J by 0 bases, with 16 bases left in between.

This rearrangement joins TRBV2 to TRBJ2-5, with D possibly matching TRBD2 (6 bases). The V and J ends lost 6 bases and 5 bases respectively, with 13 bases between them. This CDR3 is built from 13 residues. CDR1 is SNHLY and CDR2 is FYNNEI in the germline V gene. Written as DNA, the CDR3 is TGTGCCAGCAGCTTTGGGGGGATTGAGACCCAGTACTTC. This gives the protein CASSFGGIETQYF.

This rearrangement joins TRBV5-1 to TRBJ1-1, with 8 bases that match TRBD1. The CDR3 has 15 amino acids. V was clipped by 0 bases and J by 3 bases; unmatched bases: 4. Per germline, CDR1 SGHRS and CDR2 YFSETQ. This CDR3 reads CASSLGQGAYTEAFF. The CDR3 DNA follows: TGCGCCAGCAGCTTGGGTCAGGGGGCTTACACTGAAGCTTTCTTT.

This clone was detected once. This chain uses TRBV19 with TRBJ2-7, with TRBD1 identical over 7 bases. The length of the CDR3 is 14 residues. Germline loops: CDR1 LNHDA, CDR2 SQIVND (reference sequence). Unmatched junction bases numbered 5, after V lost 3 bases and J lost 3 bases. The CDR3 here is CASSIGRGNYEQYF. CDR3 nucleotide sequence: TGTGCCAGTAGTATCGGCAGGGGGAACTACGAGCAGTACTTC.

This clone has just one count. V gene TRBV4-3 combines with J gene TRBJ1-6; no clear D. V shed 0 bases and J shed 7 bases, with 13 bases lying between them. Germline CDR1 LGHNA, CDR2 YSLEER. This CDR3 comprises 16 residues. CDR3 nucleotides: TGCGCCAGCAGCCAAGATAGAATAACTGCGAATTCACCCCTCCACTTT. It encodes CASSQDRITANSPLHF.

J is TRBJ1-1 and V is TRBV4-3; a possible D gene is TRBD1 (5 bases). The germline V gene encodes CDR1 LGHNA and CDR2 YSLEER. The V end was cut by 0 bases, the J end by 4 bases, with 9 bases between. CDR3 length equals 14 residues. The CDR3: CASSQDRGPTEAFF. CDR3 DNA sequence: TGCGCCAGCAGCCAAGATAGGGGCCCCACTGAAGCTTTCTTT.

This CDR3 is CASSPHSNWGGGETQYF. CDR3 sequence (DNA): TGTGCCAGCAGCCCCCATTCCAATTGGGGGGGCGGGGAGACCCAGTACTTC. This rearrangement joins TRBV11-3 to TRBJ2-5; weak D call: TRBD2 (7 bases). The CDR3 has 17 residues. Germline lookup yields CDR1 SGHNT and CDR2 YENEEA. V shed 5 bases and J shed 5 bases, with 24 bases lying between them.

This clone was detected once. The chain combines TRBV30 with TRBJ2-7; D not resolved. Germline V gene lookup returns CDR1 GTSNPN and CDR2 SVGIG (reference sequence). Trimming stripped 2 bases from V and 6 bases from J, with 8 bases between. This CDR3 spans 11 amino acids. The CDR3 bases are TGTGCCTGGAGTCGGAGTAGCGAGCAGTACTTC. It codes for CAWSRSSEQYF.

V gene TRBV2 combines with J gene TRBJ2-4, with 7 bases matching TRBD1. The CDR3 extends over 16 amino acids. Looked up from germline, CDR1 is SNHLY and CDR2 is FYNNEI. The V segment lost 4 bases and the J segment 1 base; nucleotides outside the gene matches: 7. The DNA of the CDR3 is TGTGCCAGCAGTGGGGACAGCCGGAAGGCCAAAAACATTCAGTACTTC. Its protein is CASSGDSRKAKNIQYF.

The chain carries TRBV4-3 and TRBJ2-2, with 7 bases fitting TRBD2. The trim removed 1 base at V and 7 bases at J, leaving 9 bases unmatched. CDR3 size: 16 residues. Germline V gives CDR1 LGHNA, CDR2 YSLEER. As DNA, the CDR3 is TGCGCCAGCAGCCAAGGCCGGGACTACCATTACGGGGAGCTGTTTTTT. Translating it yields CASSQGRDYHYGELFF.

This clone was picked up one time. The chain joins TRBV4-2 to TRBJ2-2, with TRBD2 identical over 12 bases. The V gene end was trimmed by 4 bases and the J gene end by 7 bases; junction bases not matched to a gene: 10. The CDR3 runs 17 residues. CDR1 LGHNA and CDR2 YNFKEQ come from the germline V gene. CDR3 protein: CASSLSSSGRAGGELFF. In nucleotides, the CDR3 is TGTGCCAGCAGCCTCTCCTCTAGCGGGAGGGCCGGCGGGGAGCTGTTTTTT.

This clone appeared once. V and J are TRBV6-6 and TRBJ2-2; 8 bases map to TRBD2. The CDR3 runs to 15 residues. J gave up 1 base and V 5 bases, and 3 bases lay outside the gene matches. From germline, CDR1 is MNHNY and CDR2 SVGAGI (reference sequence). For the CDR3, the DNA is TGTGCCAGCAGTACTAGCGGAGGGAACACCGGGGAGCTGTTTTTT. Protein: CASSTSGGNTGELFF.

The chain couples TRBV11-3 to TRBJ2-1; TRBD2 agrees at 8 bases. Germline V gene lookup returns CDR1 SGHNT and CDR2 YENEEA. V lost 2 bases, J lost 0 bases, and 6 bases stayed unmatched. The CDR3 totals 17 residues. CDR3 loop: CASSLKTSASSYNEQFF. Written as DNA, the CDR3 is TGTGCCAGCAGCTTAAAGACTAGCGCCAGCTCCTACAATGAGCAGTTCTTC. Together with reference TRBV11-3 and TRBJ2-1, the CDR3 gives the full variable domain: EAGVVQSPRYKIIEKKQPVAFWCNPISGHNTLYWYLQNLGQGPELLIRYENEEAVDDSQLPKDRFSAERLKGVDSTLKIQPAELGDSAVYLCASSLKTSASSYNEQFFGPGTRLTVL.

The rearrangement joins TRBV6-1 to TRBJ1-6; a possible D gene is TRBD1 (5 bases). The CDR3 has 13 amino acids. CDR1 and CDR2 (germline): MNHNS, SASEGT. Trimming removed 2 bases at V and 10 bases at J, with 9 bases between. The DNA for the CDR3 is TGTGCCAGCAGTGAAAGGGGAGGATCACCCCTCCACTTT. Its protein product is CASSERGGSPLHF.

This clone was seen just once. The chain is built from TRBV18 and TRBJ1-2; maybe TRBD1 (5 bases). This CDR3 is built from 14 residues. Germline-derived CDR1 and CDR2 are KGHSH and LQKENI. The germline V and J ends were trimmed by 3 bases and 0 bases, with 8 bases remaining between them. Here the CDR3 reads CASSPAGTNYGYTF. In DNA form, the CDR3 reads TGTGCCAGCTCACCGGCAGGGACTAACTATGGCTACACCTTC.

The J gene is TRBJ1-6, the V gene TRBV4-3; D uncertain. The CDR3 covers 16 residues. In germline, CDR1 is LGHNA, CDR2 YSLEER. Trimming took off 4 bases at V and 2 bases at J, with 12 bases between the two ends. The CDR3 protein is CASSPSEGTYNSPLHF. In DNA, the CDR3 is TGCGCCAGCAGCCCCTCCGAGGGAACCTATAATTCACCCCTCCACTTT.

This clone was seen a single time. This chain joins TRBV9 and TRBJ2-1; the match to TRBD2 covers 9 bases. Losses at the gene ends were 3 bases for V and 13 bases for J; bases not matched to a gene: 8. There are 13 residues in the CDR3. The germline V gene has CDR1 SGDLS and CDR2 YYNGEE. DNA of the CDR3: TGTGCCAGCAGCGCACCGGGACTAGCAGGACAGTTCTTC. This translates into CASSAPGLAGQFF.

This chain links TRBV6-6 with TRBJ2-3; D is unresolved. Trimming removed 4 bases from V and 6 bases from J, with 14 bases in between. CDR1 and CDR2 (germline): MNHNY, SVGAGI (reference sequence). There are 14 residues in the CDR3. CDR3 sequence: CASSSTYPADTQYF. DNA for the CDR3: TGTGCCAGCAGTTCAACGTACCCAGCTGATACGCAGTATTTT.